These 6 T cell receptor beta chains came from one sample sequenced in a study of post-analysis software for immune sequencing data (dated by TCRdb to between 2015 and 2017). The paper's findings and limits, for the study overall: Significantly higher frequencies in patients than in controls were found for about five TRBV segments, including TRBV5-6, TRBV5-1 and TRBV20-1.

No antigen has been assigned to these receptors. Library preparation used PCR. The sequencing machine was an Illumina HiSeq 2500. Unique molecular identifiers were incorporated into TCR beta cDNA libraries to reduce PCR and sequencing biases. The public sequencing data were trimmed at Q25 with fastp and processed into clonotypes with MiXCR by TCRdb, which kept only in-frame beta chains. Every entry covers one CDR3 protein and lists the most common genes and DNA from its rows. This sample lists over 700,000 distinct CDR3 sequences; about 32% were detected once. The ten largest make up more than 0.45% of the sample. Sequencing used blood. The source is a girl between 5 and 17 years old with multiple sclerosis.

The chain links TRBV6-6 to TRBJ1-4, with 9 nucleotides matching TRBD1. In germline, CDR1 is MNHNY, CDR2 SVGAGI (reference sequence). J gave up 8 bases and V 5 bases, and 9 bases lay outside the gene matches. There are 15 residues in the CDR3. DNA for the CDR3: TGTGCCAGCAGTGAGGAACAGGGGGCGAGAGAAAAACTGTTTTTT. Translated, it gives CASSEEQGAREKLFF.

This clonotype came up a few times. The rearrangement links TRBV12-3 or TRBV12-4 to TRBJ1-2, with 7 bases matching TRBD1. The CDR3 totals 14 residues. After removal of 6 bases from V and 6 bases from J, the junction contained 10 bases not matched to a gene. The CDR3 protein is CASRDTGDRNGYTF. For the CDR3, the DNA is TGTGCCAGCAGAGACACAGGGGACAGAAATGGCTACACCTTC.

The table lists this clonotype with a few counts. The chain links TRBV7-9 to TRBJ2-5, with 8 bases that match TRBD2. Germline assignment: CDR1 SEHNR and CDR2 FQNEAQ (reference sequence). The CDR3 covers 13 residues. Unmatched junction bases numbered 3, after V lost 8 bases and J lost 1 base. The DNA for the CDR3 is TGTGCCAGCGAACTAGCGGTCCAAGAGACCCAGTACTTC. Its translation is CASELAVQETQYF.

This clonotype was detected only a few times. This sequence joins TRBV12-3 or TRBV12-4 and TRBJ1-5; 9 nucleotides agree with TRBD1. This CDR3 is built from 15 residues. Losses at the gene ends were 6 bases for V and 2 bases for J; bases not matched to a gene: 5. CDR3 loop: CASRLTGGGNQPQHF. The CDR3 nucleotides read TGTGCCAGCAGGTTAACAGGGGGCGGCAATCAGCCCCAGCATTTT.

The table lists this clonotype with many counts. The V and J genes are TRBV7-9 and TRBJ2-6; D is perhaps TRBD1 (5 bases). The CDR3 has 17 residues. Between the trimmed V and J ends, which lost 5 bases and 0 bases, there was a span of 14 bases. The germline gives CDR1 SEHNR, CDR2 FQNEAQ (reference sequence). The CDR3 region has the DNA TGTGCCAGCAGCATAACAGGAACCCACTCTGGGGCCAACGTCCTGACTTTC. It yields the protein CASSITGTHSGANVLTF.

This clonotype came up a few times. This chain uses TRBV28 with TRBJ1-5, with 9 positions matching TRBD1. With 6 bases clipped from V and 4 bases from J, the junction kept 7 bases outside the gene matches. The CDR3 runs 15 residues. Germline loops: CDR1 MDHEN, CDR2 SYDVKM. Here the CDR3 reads CASRKTGTGNQPQHF. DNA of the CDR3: TGTGCCAGCAGAAAAACCGGGACAGGGAATCAGCCCCAGCATTTT.